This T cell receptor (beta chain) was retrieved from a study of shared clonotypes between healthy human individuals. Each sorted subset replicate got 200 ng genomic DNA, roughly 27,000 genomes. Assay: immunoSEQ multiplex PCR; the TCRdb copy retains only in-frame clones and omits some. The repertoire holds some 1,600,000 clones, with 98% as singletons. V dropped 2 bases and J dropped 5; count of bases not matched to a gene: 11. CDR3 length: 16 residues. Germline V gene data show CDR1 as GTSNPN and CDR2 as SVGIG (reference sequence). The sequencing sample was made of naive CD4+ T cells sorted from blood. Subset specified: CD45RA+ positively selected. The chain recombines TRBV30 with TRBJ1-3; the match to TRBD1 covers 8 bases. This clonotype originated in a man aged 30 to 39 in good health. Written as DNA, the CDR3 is TGTGCCTGGAGTCCTAACAGGGGGAGGGGAAGAAACACCATATATTTT. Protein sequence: CAWSPNRGRGRNTIYF.